One and the same sample provided the 24 T cell receptor beta chains below, sequenced in a study of cytomegalovirus exposure and HLA in healthy donors. Clones were sequenced by immunoSEQ multiplex PCR, and TCRdb holds only the in-frame ones, with some missing. The profile shows more than 120,000 clones, 70% to 90% of them singletons. The sequencing sample was made of PBMCs. These receptors were taken from a man aged 18 to 29 in good health and CMV-seropositive.

The genes are TRBV7-9 and TRBJ2-3; 10 bases are shared with TRBD2. CDR1 SEHNR and CDR2 FQNEAQ come from the germline V gene (reference sequence). The CDR3 is 16 residues long. V was clipped by 5 bases and J by 0 bases; unmatched bases: 5. CDR3 region: CASSPRAGGSTDTQYF. CDR3 bases: TGTGCCAGCAGCCCCAGAGCGGGAGGGAGCACAGATACGCAGTATTTT.

This clone was observed a handful of times. This chain connects TRBV25-1 to TRBJ1-5, with D unresolved. Deletions cut 6 bases from V and 5 bases from J, with 11 bases between. CDR1 MGHDK and CDR2 SYGVNS come from the germline V gene. CDR3 size: 13 residues. DNA for the CDR3: TGTGCCAGCAGCGCTATCCACGATCAGCCCCAGCATTTT. Translating gives CASSAIHDQPQHF.

The chain has TRBV27 and TRBJ2-7; 12 bases are a match to TRBD2. Germline trimming cut 6 bases from V and 5 bases from J; bases unmatched to any gene: 11. Germline V CDR1 and CDR2: MNHEY, SMNVEV (reference sequence). The CDR3 is made up of 16 amino acids. Written as DNA, the CDR3 is TGTGCCAGCAGCCAGATAGGGACTAGCGGGCCAAACGAGCAGTACTTC. It codes for CASSQIGTSGPNEQYF.

The J gene is TRBJ1-2, the V gene TRBV27; D gene unclear. CDR1 MNHEY and CDR2 SMNVEV come from the germline V gene (reference sequence). This CDR3 has 12 residues. The V end lost 5 bases, the J end lost 8 bases, and 12 bases lay between the germline ends. DNA for the CDR3: TGTGCCAGCAGTGGAGGCCCTCTAGGCTACACCTTC. As protein: CASSGGPLGYTF.

V gene TRBV6-5 combines with J gene TRBJ1-1; D gene uncertain. In germline, CDR1 is MNHEY, CDR2 SVGAGI. CDR3 length equals 13 residues. The ends were cut back, 2 bases at V and 5 bases at J, with 9 bases in the middle. CDR3 DNA sequence: TGTGCCAGCAGTTACATATCGAGGACTGAAGCTTTCTTT. Protein product: CASSYISRTEAFF.

Only one count was recorded for this clone. This chain joins TRBV6-6 and TRBJ1-5; no reliable D call. V lost 8 bases to trimming and J lost 2 bases, with 13 bases between them. This CDR3 has 14 amino acids. Germline V gene sequence: CDR1 MNHNY, CDR2 SVGAGI (reference sequence). The CDR3 here is CASGGWQGNQPQHF. The CDR3 nucleotides are TGTGCCAGCGGTGGTTGGCAGGGCAATCAGCCCCAGCATTTT.

V is TRBV30 and J is TRBJ1-2; maybe TRBD1 (6 bases). There are 18 residues in the CDR3. The V end lost 2 bases, the J end lost 0 bases, and 22 bases lay between the germline ends. Germline V CDR1 and CDR2: GTSNPN, SVGIG (reference sequence). In DNA, the CDR3 is TGTGCCTGGAGTAGGGGTCGGGACAACGGCCCTTCTAACTATGGCTACACCTTC. Translating gives CAWSRGRDNGPSNYGYTF.

The gene calls are TRBV6-5 and TRBJ1-3, with a weak D call TRBD1 (5 bases). CDR3 length: 15 amino acids. The germline V gene has CDR1 MNHEY and CDR2 SVGAGI. V lost 3 bases and J 2 bases, leaving 11 bases between the germline ends. The CDR3 nucleotides are TGTGCCAGCAGTTATGGGCAGGGCGCTGGAAACACCATATATTTT. Translated: CASSYGQGAGNTIYF.

This chain joins TRBV6-5 and TRBJ1-4; 9 bases align to TRBD1. J lost 7 bases, V lost 4 bases, and 10 bases had no gene match. This CDR3 has 16 residues. CDR1 and CDR2 (germline): MNHEY, SVGAGI. The CDR3 DNA reads TGTGCCAGCAGTTCTGCGACGGGACAGGGCAGTGAAAAACTGTTTTTT. It encodes CASSSATGQGSEKLFF.

This chain joins TRBV18 and TRBJ2-5; TRBD2 aligns across 7 bases. After removal of 3 bases from V and 2 bases from J, the junction contained 6 bases not matched to a gene. Germline-derived CDR1 and CDR2 are KGHSH and LQKENI. The CDR3 is 15 amino acids. The CDR3 is CASSPRERGQETQYF. The CDR3 DNA reads as TGTGCCAGCTCACCGCGGGAGAGGGGTCAAGAGACCCAGTACTTC.

This clone has just one count. This chain connects TRBV7-9 to TRBJ2-1; 10 bases line up with TRBD2. The CDR3 has 15 amino acids. Trimming at V came to 5 bases and at J to 8 bases, leaving 9 bases not matched to a gene. Looked up from germline, CDR1 is SEHNR and CDR2 is FQNEAQ (reference sequence). CDR3 residues: CASSPSGRGNDEQFF. CDR3 nucleotides: TGTGCCAGCAGCCCTAGCGGGAGAGGGAACGATGAGCAGTTCTTC.

The chain is built from TRBV6-5 and TRBJ1-2, with D perhaps TRBD1 (6 bases). V lost 4 bases and J 5 bases, leaving 11 bases between the germline ends. CDR1 MNHEY and CDR2 SVGAGI come from the germline V gene. The CDR3 sequence is 13 residues long. In DNA, the CDR3 is TGTGCCAGCAGTTGGGACAAACGGTATGGCTACACCTTC. As protein: CASSWDKRYGYTF.

The chain joins TRBV6-6 to TRBJ1-5, with 10 bases fitting TRBD1. V was pared by 2 bases and J by 11 bases, with 6 bases of the junction left unmatched. Germline values: CDR1 MNHNY, CDR2 SVGAGI (reference sequence). The CDR3 loop spans 14 amino acids. For the CDR3, the DNA is TGTGCCAGCAGTTACGGTGGACAGGGGGAGGCCCAGCATTTT. Translation gives CASSYGGQGEAQHF.

This clone was counted between two and nine times. This rearrangement joins TRBV11-2 to TRBJ2-7; D perhaps matches TRBD2 (7 bases). V was clipped by 3 bases and J by 5 bases, with 11 bases between them. The CDR3 length is 13 residues. Germline-derived CDR1 and CDR2 are SGHAT and FQNNGV. Here the CDR3 reads CASSFGGLDEQYF. CDR3 in DNA: TGTGCCAGCAGCTTCGGGGGGCTAGACGAGCAGTACTTC.

The genes are TRBV13 and TRBJ2-7, with 14 bases lining up with TRBD2. CDR1 and CDR2 (germline): PRHDT, FYEKMQ (reference sequence). V dropped 6 bases and J dropped 1; count of bases not matched to a gene: 11. This CDR3 region has 18 residues. The CDR3 nucleotides are TGTGCCAGCAGGCGCCGGACTAGCGGGGGGTTCGATTCCTACGAGCAGTACTTC. It is translated as CASRRRTSGGFDSYEQYF.

The chain is built from TRBV9 and TRBJ1-2, with 7 bases lining up with TRBD1. CDR1 is SGDLS, CDR2 YYNGEE, per germline. The CDR3 runs to 16 residues. The V segment lost 4 bases and the J segment 2 bases; nucleotides outside the gene matches: 11. CDR3 region: CASSPRMTGTNYGYTF. The CDR3 nucleotides are TGTGCCAGCAGCCCCCGCATGACAGGGACCAACTATGGCTACACCTTC.

The rearrangement joins TRBV27 to TRBJ1-5, with D possibly TRBD1 on 6 matching bases. There are 16 residues in the CDR3. The germline V gene encodes CDR1 MNHEY and CDR2 SMNVEV (reference sequence). V gave up 5 bases and J gave up 0 bases, with 14 bases separating them. The CDR3 sequence is CASSPSTGHSNQPQHF. CDR3 in DNA: TGTGCCAGCAGTCCATCGACAGGCCATAGCAATCAGCCCCAGCATTTT.

This clone has only one observation. This sequence joins TRBV5-1 and TRBJ2-3; D might be TRBD2 (7 bases). V shed 5 bases and J shed 10 bases, with 23 bases lying between them. The CDR3 totals 15 residues. Germline lookup yields CDR1 SGHRS and CDR2 YFSETQ. In nucleotides, the CDR3 is TGCGCCAGCAGACCCCCGGGGGGCTACGGAGGCGCGCAGTATTTT. It yields the protein CASRPPGGYGGAQYF.

The chain is built from TRBV11-3 and TRBJ1-1, with no clear D. Per germline, CDR1 SGHNT and CDR2 YENEEA. V lost 3 bases, J lost 4 bases, and 9 bases lay in between. The CDR3 length is 13 residues. CDR3 DNA: TGTGCCAGCAGCTTCGGAGATTTCACTGAAGCTTTCTTT. Encoded protein: CASSFGDFTEAFF.

The chain recombines TRBV11-3 with TRBJ2-1, with 9 bases lining up with TRBD1. Germline assignment: CDR1 SGHNT and CDR2 YENEEA. Trimming removed 8 bases from V and 6 bases from J; junction bases left unmatched: 5. The CDR3 length is 13 residues. DNA of the CDR3: TGTGCCAGCCAGGACAGGGGTGGCAATGAGCAGTTCTTC. This sequence encodes CASQDRGGNEQFF.

The chain links TRBV6-1 to TRBJ1-5; D is undetermined. There are 13 residues in the CDR3. Germline-derived CDR1 and CDR2 are MNHNS and SASEGT. V was cut by 1 base and J by 3 bases, with 4 bases left in between. The CDR3 nucleotides are TGTGCCAGCAGTGAAGTACTCAATCAGCCCCAGCATTTT. Translation gives CASSEVLNQPQHF.

The V gene is TRBV18, the J gene TRBJ2-5; D gene uncertain. V was cut by 0 bases and J by 4 bases, with 6 bases left in between. There are 13 residues in the CDR3. CDR1 KGHSH and CDR2 LQKENI come from the germline V gene. This chain's CDR3 is CASSPPYRETQYF. The DNA of the CDR3 is TGTGCCAGCTCACCACCGTATCGAGAGACCCAGTACTTC. The full variable domain, rest sourced from reference TRBV18 and TRBJ2-5, is NAGVMQNPRHLVRRRGQEARLRCSPMKGHSHVYWYRQLPEEGLKFMVYLQKENIIDESGMPKERFSAEFPKEGPSILRIQQVVRGDSAAYFCASSPPYRETQYFGPGTRLLVL.

This chain connects TRBV7-9 to TRBJ1-2, with 9 bases fitting TRBD1. The V gene's germline CDR1 is SEHNR and CDR2 FQNEAQ (reference sequence). This CDR3 is built from 17 residues. J was trimmed by 1 base and V by 2 bases; bases with no gene match: 8. The CDR3 reads CASSLPGQGKLNYGYTF. CDR3 coding DNA: TGTGCCAGCAGCTTACCGGGACAGGGAAAACTTAACTATGGCTACACCTTC.

The rearrangement uses TRBV10-1 and TRBJ2-2; TRBD1 matches at 9 bases. The ends lost 8 bases at V and 7 bases at J; junction bases unmatched: 5. The CDR3 length is 13 residues. Germline values: CDR1 WNHNN, CDR2 SYGVQD (reference sequence). CDR3 residues: CASGGQGGGELFF. Here the CDR3 DNA reads TGCGCCAGCGGGGGACAGGGCGGCGGGGAGCTGTTTTTT.